The 19 T cell receptor beta chains below come from one sample, sequenced in a study of T cell responses to AZD1222 COVID-19 vaccine. Sequenced by immunoSEQ multiplex PCR; TCRdb stores in-frame clones only, minus some. The top ten hold approximately 5.2% of the sample, which has around 99,000 clones, 87% seen once. The sequencing used peripheral blood, collected on day 0 of AZD1222 vaccination. The receptors here all came from an adult in good health.

V and J are TRBV12-2 and TRBJ1-4; whether TRBD1, the table's D call, matches the DNA was not checked. TRBV12-2 is assigned pseudogene status. The CDR3 covers 15 residues. CDR3 region: CASRPDRGAREKLFF. In DNA form, the CDR3 reads TGTGCAAGTCGCCCTGACAGGGGGGCGCGGGAAAAACTGTTTTTT.

This sequence joins TRBV7-9 and TRBJ2-3; a weak D match, TRBD2 (5 bases). The CDR3 covers 16 residues. The V gene lost 5 bases and the J gene lost 0 bases, with 15 bases spanning the gap. Germline loops: CDR1 SEHNR, CDR2 FQNEAQ (reference sequence). The CDR3 sequence: CASSQRFSASTDTQYF. Written as DNA, the CDR3 is TGTGCCAGCAGCCAAAGGTTTAGCGCTAGCACAGATACGCAGTATTTT.

The rearrangement joins TRBV29-1 to TRBJ2-1, with unresolved D. Looked up from germline, CDR1 is SQVTM and CDR2 is ANQGSEA. V lost 6 bases to trimming and J lost 5 bases, with 11 bases between them. This CDR3 is 12 amino acids long. The CDR3 nucleotides read TGCAGCGTCATGGCCCCAAACAATGAGCAGTTCTTC. Its translation: CSVMAPNNEQFF.

The V and J genes are TRBV3-1 (or the pseudogene TRBV3-2) and TRBJ1-4; D gene uncertain. The CDR3 totals 13 residues. V lost 5 bases and J 8 bases, leaving 12 bases between the germline ends. The germline gives CDR1 LGHDT, CDR2 YNNKEL (reference sequence). The DNA for the CDR3 is TGTGCCAGCAGCGACAAGGGATGGGAAAAACTGTTTTTT. This gives the protein CASSDKGWEKLFF.

The genes are TRBV5-1 and TRBJ2-7; D is unresolved. Germline V gene data show CDR1 as SGHRS and CDR2 as YFSETQ. Trimming removed 5 bases from V and 2 bases from J, with 8 bases in between. CDR3 length: 12 amino acids. This chain's CDR3 is CASSKGPYEQYF. Written as DNA, the CDR3 is TGCGCCAGCAGTAAGGGCCCCTACGAGCAGTACTTC.

The V and J genes are TRBV7-2 and TRBJ1-3; 7 positions match TRBD1. The V and J ends lost 6 bases and 1 base, in that order; junction bases with no gene match: 6. In germline, CDR1 is SGHTA, CDR2 FQGNSA. CDR3 length: 15 amino acids. The CDR3 loop is CASRPDRASGNTIYF. The CDR3 DNA reads TGTGCCAGCAGACCCGACAGGGCTTCTGGAAACACCATATATTTT. The whole variable domain, filled in from reference TRBV7-2 and TRBJ1-3, reads GAGVSQSPSNKVTEKGKDVELRCDPISGHTALYWYRQSLGQGLEFLIYFQGNSAPDKSGLPSDRFSAERTGGSVSTLTIQRTQQEDSAVYLCASRPDRASGNTIYFGEGSWLTVV.

The gene calls are TRBV27 and TRBJ1-6; D unclear. The CDR3 is 15 amino acids. Trimming removed 3 bases from V and 0 bases from J, with 6 bases in between. Germline CDR1 reads MNHEY; CDR2 reads SMNVEV (reference sequence). The CDR3 DNA reads as TGTGCCAGCAGTTTTGGGAGCTCCTATAATTCACCCCTCCACTTT. It codes for CASSFGSSYNSPLHF.

The chain carries TRBV19 and TRBJ2-3, with 7 nucleotides matching TRBD2. The CDR3 loop spans 14 amino acids. V lost 10 bases, J lost 4 bases, and 11 bases stayed unmatched. Germline CDR1 LNHDA, CDR2 SQIVND (reference sequence). The CDR3 nucleotides read TGTGCCATCCCTAGCGGCAGAGGGGCAGATACGCAGTATTTT. This encodes CAIPSGRGADTQYF.

The rearrangement uses TRBV28 and TRBJ1-1, with 8 bases identical to TRBD1. The CDR3 has 16 amino acids. Germline CDR1 is MDHEN and CDR2 is SYDVKM. J gave up 0 bases and V 4 bases, and 7 bases lay outside the gene matches. In DNA, the CDR3 is TGTGCCAGCAGTTCCAGGGGGCCGGAGATGAACACTGAAGCTTTCTTT. Protein product: CASSSRGPEMNTEAFF.

The chain employs TRBV18 and TRBJ2-1, with no clear D. V lost 2 bases and J 0 bases, leaving 11 bases between the germline ends. CDR3 length: 16 residues. From germline, CDR1 is KGHSH and CDR2 LQKENI. DNA of the CDR3: TGTGCCAGCTCACCAAGTCTGTCTGGCTCCTACAATGAGCAGTTCTTC. Amino acids: CASSPSLSGSYNEQFF.

This chain connects TRBV5-4 to TRBJ1-1; D is ambiguous. CDR3 length equals 13 residues. V lost 0 bases, J lost 5 bases, and 8 bases lay in between. Per germline, CDR1 SGHNT and CDR2 YYREEE (reference sequence). CDR3 DNA: TGTGCCAGCAGCTTGGATTATGGGACTGAAGCTTTCTTT. The encoded protein is CASSLDYGTEAFF.

The chain uses TRBV11-3 and TRBJ2-1; either TRBD1 or TRBD2 may supply D (5 bases each). The CDR3 runs 15 residues. V lost 3 bases to trimming and J lost 2 bases, with 11 bases between them. CDR1 SGHNT and CDR2 YENEEA come from the germline V gene. The DNA of the CDR3 is TGTGCCAGCAGCTTGGGACCAGAGACCTACAATGAGCAGTTCTTC. It encodes CASSLGPETYNEQFF.

This clone was observed a few times. J is TRBJ1-5 and V is TRBV30; D ambiguous. Trimming stripped 1 base from V and 6 bases from J, with 16 bases between. CDR1 is GTSNPN, CDR2 SVGIG, per germline (reference sequence). CDR3 length: 15 residues. CDR3 sequence reads: CAWSEGRREGQPQHF. DNA of the CDR3: TGTGCCTGGAGTGAGGGAAGGAGGGAAGGTCAGCCCCAGCATTTT.

CDR3 nucleotide sequence: TGTGCCAGCAGGCGGGTCCAAGGTTCACCCCTCCACTTT. Translated, it gives CASRRVQGSPLHF. The chain uses TRBV2 and TRBJ1-6; D gene unclear. Per the germline V gene, CDR1 is SNHLY and CDR2 is FYNNEI. The CDR3 spans 13 residues. V was clipped by 6 bases and J by 9 bases, with 12 bases between them.

J is TRBJ2-3 and V is TRBV6-5, with 12 bases identical to TRBD1. Germline V lookup: CDR1 MNHEY, CDR2 SVGAGI. Losses at the gene ends were 5 bases for V and 4 bases for J; bases not matched to a gene: 4. This CDR3 is 15 amino acids long. CDR3 DNA: TGTGCCAGCAGTACTGGGACAGGGGGCGCAGATACGCAGTATTTT. Translating it yields CASSTGTGGADTQYF.

The chain combines TRBV6-4 with TRBJ2-1; tentative D call: TRBD2 (6 bases). This CDR3 has 15 amino acids. V was pared by 2 bases and J by 4 bases, with 12 bases between. Looked up from germline, CDR1 is MRHNA and CDR2 is SNTAGT. CDR3 region: CASSDPREPYNEQFF. Here the CDR3 DNA reads TGTGCCAGCAGTGACCCCCGGGAGCCATACAATGAGCAGTTCTTC.

V gene TRBV12-3 or TRBV12-4 combines with J gene TRBJ1-3; D remains unclear. The CDR3 totals 13 residues. V was pared by 1 base and J by 4 bases, with 5 bases between. This chain's CDR3 is CASSLGLGNTIYF. The CDR3 nucleotides are TGTGCCAGCAGTTTAGGCCTCGGAAACACCATATATTTT.

The chain uses TRBV6-5 and TRBJ1-1; no firm D call. This CDR3 is 10 amino acids long. In germline, CDR1 is MNHEY, CDR2 SVGAGI. Trimming stripped 8 bases from V and 1 base from J, with 2 bases between. The CDR3 DNA sequence: TGTGCCAGCGGGAACACTGAAGCTTTCTTT. Amino acids: CASGNTEAFF.

The chain is built from TRBV4-1 and TRBJ2-5; possibly TRBD1 or TRBD2 for D (5 bases each). Germline assignment: CDR1 MGHRA and CDR2 YSYEKL. The V and J ends lost 3 bases and 6 bases respectively, with 17 bases between them. This CDR3 is 15 amino acids long. CDR3 in DNA: TGCGCCAGCAGCCACCCGGGGCAGGGTTTAAAGACCCAGTACTTC. This translates into CASSHPGQGLKTQYF.